This T cell receptor beta chain emerged from a study of cytomegalovirus exposure and HLA in healthy donors. Whole-study results and caveats: Fewer N-insertions than the 666-donor mean were reportedly shown by an Asian-associated ancestry cluster in a later analysis.

The V gene lost 6 bases and the J gene lost 4 bases, with 18 bases spanning the gap. CDR3 length equals 16 residues. Germline lookup yields CDR1 LNHDA and CDR2 SQIVND (reference sequence). Concerning this clone: Antigen unknown. This sample includes further DNA sequences coding for the same CDR3.

Researchers ran the PCR with 60 Vbeta and 13 Jbeta primers. Per the original data handling: As a later analysis found, there were 80 million or so unique TCR beta chains, of which roughly 11 million were shared. Using immunoSEQ multiplex PCR, the repertoire was profiled, and TCRdb retains in-frame clones only, with some absent. V and J calls plus clone size are reproduced from that table; the DNA served to infer D and trimming. Here the sample spans some 120,000 clones, around 81% being singletons. The receptor was isolated from a female donor in good health and CMV-seronegative. The chain links TRBV19 to TRBJ1-4; D not resolved. The source material was PBMCs. The CDR3 region has the DNA TGTGCCAGTAGCATTCCCGGAGCGGGCAGTAATGAAAAACTGTTTTTT. It is translated as CASSIPGAGSNEKLFF.